One TCR beta chain is described in this entry. There are a few counts of this clone. Its antigen is not yet known. No qualities accompany the bases; no much larger clone lies one base away. The CDR3 measures 15 amino acids from cysteine to phenylalanine. The kept DNA is CDR3 alone, 45 bases in frame from the first base. V was cut back by 0 bases and J by 5 bases, leaving a gap of 13 bases between them. CDR1 and CDR2 are read off the germline V gene as MNHEY and SVGAGI. These data are taken from a study of cytomegalovirus exposure and HLA in healthy donors (dated by TCRdb to the late 2010s). Broadly, across the study: In an earlier analysis of approximately 500 of the donors, under 300 Gb of sequence data and 100 million or so unique TCR beta sequences from approximately 180 million T cells were reported. Using immunosequencing, the study profiled T cell repertoires from roughly 650 subjects and related those repertoires to cytomegalovirus serostatus. Rather than using new phenotypic data, the later analysis identified candidate immune exposures from TCR beta sequences and from how often those sequences occurred across donors. In a later genetic analysis, genome-wide SNP genotypes for about 55% of the roughly 700 donors were used, and that subset was treated as a discovery cohort. High-throughput TCR immunosequencing, statistical association of individual TCRs with disease status, and machine learning were combined to predict cytomegalovirus infection status. About 330 gigabases of sequencing data and around 85 million unique TCR sequences made up an early release that covered nearly 650 HLA-typed donors. Several DR-DQ haplotypes were treated as single units for association and clustering because of strong linkage in the cohort. All discovery cohort repertoires had been generated on a single sequencing platform. The number of typed donors differed by locus: about 620-640 for A, B, C, DRB1 and DQB1; 522 for DQA1; some 590 for DPA1; and roughly 490 for DPB1. To decide whether each TCR beta V gene segment behaved as functional or pseudogenic, an earlier analysis of some 600 of the donors relied on high-throughput TCR beta sequencing. The study was designed to test whether signatures of past pathogen exposure could be identified by cataloging public T cell receptors. Across 398 genotyped donors of the cohort, an average of approximately 240,000 unique TCR beta nucleotide sequences per donor were sequenced, and approximately 17% of those sequences were non-productive. Class I and class II HLA loci were covered by the typing at four-digit resolution. Besides the first cohort of hundreds of subjects, a separate validation cohort made up of 120 different subjects was used. In a later analysis, previously published TCR beta repertoires from some 640 donors were re-analyzed and high-resolution HLA genotyping was added so that TCR occurrence patterns could be studied. Of the approximately 400 genotyped donors, about 80% fell in the genetic ancestry cluster associated with self-reported Caucasian donors. Donor age, sex, ethnicity and CMV serostatus were compiled together with the repertoire data. What the research found in general, with its limitations: Because HLA typing was missing for some donors at each locus, association tests included only the typed subset. In this cohort, only TCR beta chains were sequenced, and detectable features were limited by the absence of alpha or paired-chain data. The earlier analysis of nearly 600 of the donors excluded approximately 17 rarely observed V segments, including chromosome 9 orphons, because counts were too low. CMV serostatus was the only immune exposure information available for the cohort. Most TCR sequences were observed very rarely across donors, whereas some public TCRs were present in many individuals. A few of the identified cytomegalovirus-associated TCR beta chains were confirmed in vitro to be specific for cytomegalovirus antigens. According to a later analysis, TCR association rates differed among HLA loci, with DRB1 alleles showing the most associated TCRs and HLA-C alleles showing the fewest. In a later analysis, most CMV-associated TCR beta chains were found to appear HLA-restricted, with HLA associations seemingly driven largely by CMV exposure. The presence/absence analyses assumed that sequencing depth was roughly uniform across donors, and that assumption may not be true. Assigning TCR associations to individual alleles was difficult when HLA alleles, especially DR and DQ, strongly co-occurred. According to a later analysis, parvovirus B19, influenza, CMV and Epstein-Barr virus appeared linked to several top co-occurrence clusters. In the study, 150 to 200 TCR beta chains were listed as associated with cytomegalovirus. Correlated functional status among segregating V segments might be attributable to linkage disequilibrium, but an unknown experimental factor could not be ruled out. A later genetic analysis reported fewer N-insertions in productive TCRs among donors in an Asian-associated ancestry cluster than the roughly 620-donor mean. A later analysis found that HLA-associated TCR beta chains were more clonally expanded and had lower generation probabilities than equally common non-associated chains. The classifier was reported to diagnose cytomegalovirus status with high specificity and sensitivity in both the original cohort and the validation cohort. A cluster of highly shared sequence variants was judged likely to represent a technical artifact of the sequencing pipeline. In an earlier analysis of 500 to 650 of the donors, most TCR beta V segments appeared in productive rearrangements about 90% or about 30% of the time, broadly matching IMGT annotations. In a later genetic analysis, a missense DCLRE1C variant was associated with V-gene and J-gene trimming of TCR beta chains, and the association was replicated in an independent cohort. A further reported finding was that TCR beta sequences accurately predicted the HLA-A and HLA-B alleles for most subjects in the first cohort. It was suggested by the authors that the approach could potentially be generalized to other disease states and immunological phenotypes. In a later analysis, 15,000 to 20,000 TCR beta sequences were associated with specific HLA alleles at a false discovery rate of 0.05. Because the 87-base-pair reads could not distinguish some IMGT-functional V segments, including TRBV6-2 and TRBV6-3, those segments were excluded.

The library relied on the immunoSEQ multiplex PCR assay. For the multiplex PCR, a mixture combining 60 forward primers for TCR Vbeta segments and 13 reverse primers for TCR Jbeta segments was used. The CDR3 region of rearranged TCR beta genes was amplified from genomic DNA with a multiplex PCR assay. Amplified TCR beta libraries were sequenced as 87-base-pair reads on the Illumina HiSeq System. The study's own analysis went as follows. A later analysis counted tens of millions of unique TCR beta chains across the approximately 700 repertoires, and around 9.9 million of these chains were shared by at least two donors. A nearest-neighbor algorithm error-corrected the raw reads and collapsed the reads into unique sequences, merging closely related sequences to remove PCR and sequencing errors. CDR3 sequences were aligned to IMGT reference sequences to assign V, D and J gene segments. For a sequence to be retained, at least a six-nucleotide match to both a V gene segment and a J gene segment was required. Rearrangements were classified as productive when the CDR3 lacked stop codons and remained in frame with V and J, and all other rearrangements were classified as non-productive. Following IMGT convention, CDR3 was defined as the stretch from the second conserved V-encoded cysteine up to the conserved J-encoded phenylalanine. The earlier analysis of approximately 500 of the donors excluded sequences that lacked an unambiguous match to a single V gene segment. An earlier analysis of a few hundred of the donors called V segments functional above 56.7% productive rearrangements and segregating when the between-donor standard deviation exceeded 5%. To diagnose cytomegalovirus status from the catalog of TCR beta chain sequences, a statistical classification framework was built. In a later analysis, V and J genes were assigned by comparing TCR nucleotide sequences against IMGT/GENE-DB human TR gene sequences. Using the TCRdist pipeline, a later analysis assigned CDR3 sequences along with most-parsimonious VDJ recombination scenarios. In a later analysis, each TCR beta chain was defined by its CDR3 amino acid sequence together with its V-gene family, and reads lacking a unique V-gene family were excluded. A later analysis removed several hundred highly shared, low-generation-probability nucleotide sequences to deal with suspected cross-contamination and a sequencing artifact. A later analysis calculated a clonal expansion index for each public chain from normalized within-repertoire ranks of inferred template counts. Generation probabilities in a later analysis came from a VDJ recombination model fitted to out-of-frame rearrangements, and those results were checked against IGoR. In a later analysis, hypergeometric tests were used to score TCR-TCR, TCR-HLA and TCR-CMV co-occurrence, with a repertoire-size bias correction applied to TCR pairs. False discovery rates were estimated in a later analysis by permuting HLA or CMV assignments 20 times. In a later analysis, co-occurring TCRs were grouped using DBSCAN, and TCRdist sequence similarity was added for clustering within HLA-allele-positive subsets. Co-occurrence clustering excluded repertoires with fewer than 30,000 or more than 120,000 public chains, plus five with anomalous nucleotide sharing. TCRdb took over this immuneACCESS table, retaining in-frame rearrangements with V and J assigned. Such tables are incomplete; in checked studies, under half of the missing clones stem from an unresolved V gene, and the remainder is unexplained. For V, J and clone size, that table is used; D and trimming come from the DNA. This sample is represented by about 190,000 clones; 81% of them were singletons. The leading ten clones occupy roughly 3.6% of the sample.

In total, approximately 690 healthy bone marrow donors made up the cohort. At the time of sampling, all cohort members were nominally healthy, though unrecorded immune exposures were likely present. The donor was CMV seropositive and belonged to the group of more than 250 seropositive cohort members. Each donor provided a peripheral blood sample, and peripheral blood mononuclear cells were used for TCR beta sequencing. Genomic DNA was extracted from the blood cell samples with the Qiagen DNeasy Blood Extraction Kit. This receptor was obtained from a man in his forties in good health and CMV-seropositive. Sequencing was performed on PBMCs. The chain was built from TRBV6-5 and TRBJ1-1; TRBD1 could be the D gene, as 5 bases match. The DNA reads TGTGCCAGCAGTTACTCTGCGGGGGTGGATACTGAAGCTTTCTTT. It translates as CASSYSAGVDTEAFF.